The present T cell receptor (beta chain) was sequenced within a study of OX40 agonist ivuxolimab in advanced cancers. V was clipped by 3 bases and J by 1 base, with 7 bases between them. CDR3 length: 13 amino acids. The V gene's germline CDR1 is SGDLS and CDR2 YYNGEE. Sequencing used immunoSEQ multiplex PCR; TCRdb keeps in-frame clones, though not all of them. The table includes tens of thousands of clones, around 90% detected once. The specimen was CD4+ or CD8+ T cells sorted from blood, collected in a trial of the OX40 agonist ivuxolimab. J is TRBJ1-1 and V is TRBV9, with unresolved D. This TCR was sampled from an adult with an advanced solid tumor such as melanoma, head and neck, liver or kidney cancer. This CDR3 reads CASSGVKNTEAFF. CDR3 sequence (DNA): TGTGCCAGCAGCGGCGTGAAGAACACTGAAGCTTTCTTT.